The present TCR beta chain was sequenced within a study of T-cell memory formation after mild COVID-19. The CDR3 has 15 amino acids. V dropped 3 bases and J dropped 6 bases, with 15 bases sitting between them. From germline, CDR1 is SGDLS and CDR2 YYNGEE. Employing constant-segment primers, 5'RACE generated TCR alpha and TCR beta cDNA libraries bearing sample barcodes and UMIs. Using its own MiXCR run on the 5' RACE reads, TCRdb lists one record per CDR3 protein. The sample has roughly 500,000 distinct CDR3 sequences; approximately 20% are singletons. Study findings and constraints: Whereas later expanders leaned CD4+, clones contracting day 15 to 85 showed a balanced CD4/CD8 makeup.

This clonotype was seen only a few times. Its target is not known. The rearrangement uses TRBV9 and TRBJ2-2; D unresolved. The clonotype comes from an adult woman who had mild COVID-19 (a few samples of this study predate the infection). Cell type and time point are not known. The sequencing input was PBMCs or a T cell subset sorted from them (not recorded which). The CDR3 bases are TGTGCCAGCAGCGGAGGAGATTGGCTCGCCGGGGAGCTGTTTTTT. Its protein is CASSGGDWLAGELFF.